This TCR beta chain was obtained from a study of cytomegalovirus exposure and HLA in healthy donors. Study information: Drawn from HLA-typed donors, tens of millions of unique TCRs were held in an early data release.

On this clone itself: Its cognate antigen is unknown.

The germline gives CDR1 MNHEY, CDR2 SMNVEV (reference sequence). Trimming cost V 3 bases and J 10 bases; bases outside gene matches: 10. This CDR3 is built from 16 residues. Whole-study results and caveats: Within a later analysis, the majority of CMV-associated TCR beta chains appeared HLA-restricted.

The donors were healthy bone marrow donors. PCR employed 60 Vbeta and 13 Jbeta primers. Profiling relied on immunoSEQ multiplex PCR, and the TCRdb table lists in-frame clones only, not all of them. The sample carries 100,000 to 150,000 clones, approximately 80% recorded once. This sequence originates from a middle-aged man in good health and CMV-seronegative. The V and J genes are TRBV27 and TRBJ1-6; 9 nucleotides match TRBD1. What was sequenced was PBMCs. The CDR3 is CASSFGEQGAGSPLHF. CDR3 DNA sequence: TGTGCCAGCAGTTTTGGGGAACAGGGGGCTGGGTCACCCCTCCACTTT.